This record looks at one TCR beta chain sequence and its context. It has no known antigen specificity. Because it lacks the conserved phenylalanine or tryptophan at the end, this CDR3 is likely a read error. This sample is part of a study of tumor and adjacent non-tumor tissue in lung cancer (dated by TCRdb to the late 2010s). Broadly, across the study: Patients with adenocarcinoma (approximately twelve), squamous cell carcinoma (2) and small cell lung cancer (1) were included in the cohort. Among the roughly 15 patients, ages ranged from roughly 31 to 76 years, about 10 were men and 5 were women, and disease was TNM stage I to III. Sequencing produced 100 million to 150 million productive TCRbeta reads in total, an average of approximately 4.1 million reads per sample. For each patient, one tumor sample and one normal lung sample were taken, giving roughly 30 paired specimens that underwent TCRbeta CDR3 sequencing. Using bulk TCRbeta repertoires from roughly 14 lung cancer patients, the study set lung tumor tissue side by side with matched distant non-tumor lung tissue. What the study reported, not specific to this receptor: Tumor tissue showed significantly higher TCR diversity (inverse Simpson) than normal lung tissue, at about 400 vs 150 (P = 0.0075, Mann-Whitney U test). With only approximately 16 patients in the cohort, the authors noted that larger samples and more detailed clinical data are needed. The sequencing platform is not named in the methods, and unique molecular identifiers are not mentioned. TCR diversity was significantly higher in younger patients, and greater tumor TCR diversity was associated with shorter overall survival and shorter disease-free survival. Peripheral blood was not sequenced, so blood TCRbeta repertoires were not examined in the lung cancer patients of the study. The top 100 clones accounted for a significantly larger cumulative portion of the repertoire in normal lung than in tumor tissue.

Library generation was performed with multiplex PCR. Sequenced using an Illumina HiSeq 2500. TCRbeta libraries were built by three rounds of nested PCR using primers (Table S4), following protocols modified from ARM-PCR. Before sequencing, PCR products in the 200-500 bp range were cut out of the gel and cleaned up using the QIAquick gel extraction kit. In the source study's methods: Trimmomatic was used to clean the reads, FLASH was used to merge the reads into complete CDR3 sequences, and MiTCR was used to assign the reads to V(D)J germline segments. Clonal diversity was computed as the inverse Simpson's index with VDJtools. In-frame sequences without a premature stop codon were defined as productive reads. TCRdb cleaned the public reads at Q25 with fastp, built clones with MiXCR and kept in-frame beta chains. All rows with the same CDR3 protein become a single entry with the most common DNA and genes. TCRdb's processing, not the study's, gives the V and J calls here. For this sample the table gives tens of thousands of distinct CDR3 sequences, of which 72% were detected only once. The ten largest account for approximately 10% of the sample.

RNA was isolated from bulk unsorted tissue, and RNA quality was assessed with a NanoDrop ND-1000 and an Agilent 2100. Donors were newly diagnosed lung cancer patients admitted for thoracic surgery in China between August and November 2014, without prior chemotherapy. Patients with previous radiotherapy or chemotherapy, or with another concurrent cancer, were excluded from the study. Surgical tissue pieces of about 1-2.3 cm3 were preserved in RNAlater solution and stored at -80 °C until use. CDR1 is given as SQVTM and CDR2 as ANQGSEA, both from the germline V gene. V was cut back by 3 bases and J by 5 bases, leaving a gap of 8 bases between them. Termini included, the CDR3 measures 11 amino acids. CDR3 DNA only is kept here, 33 bases in frame from base 1.

The V and J segments used are TRBV29-1 and TRBJ2-7, with the D segment identity uncertain. The source material was lung tumor tissue. This TCR was recovered from a woman aged 40 to 50 with non-small cell lung cancer. The DNA is as follows: TGCAGCGTTGACAGAACGGACGAGCAGTACTTA. It codes for CSVDRTDEQYL.